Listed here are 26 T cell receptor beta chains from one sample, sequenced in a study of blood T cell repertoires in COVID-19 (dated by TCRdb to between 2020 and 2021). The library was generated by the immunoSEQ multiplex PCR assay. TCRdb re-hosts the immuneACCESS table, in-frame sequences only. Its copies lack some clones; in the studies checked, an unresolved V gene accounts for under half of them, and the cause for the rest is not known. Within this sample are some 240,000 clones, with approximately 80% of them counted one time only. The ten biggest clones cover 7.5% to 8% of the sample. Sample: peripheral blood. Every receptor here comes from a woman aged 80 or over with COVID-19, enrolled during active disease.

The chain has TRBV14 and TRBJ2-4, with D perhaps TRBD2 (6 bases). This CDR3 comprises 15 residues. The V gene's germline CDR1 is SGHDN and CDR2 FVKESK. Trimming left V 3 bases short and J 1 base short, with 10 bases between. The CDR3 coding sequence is TGTGCCAGCAGCCAGGGCGGGAAGGCCAAAAACATTCAGTACTTC. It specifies CASSQGGKAKNIQYF.

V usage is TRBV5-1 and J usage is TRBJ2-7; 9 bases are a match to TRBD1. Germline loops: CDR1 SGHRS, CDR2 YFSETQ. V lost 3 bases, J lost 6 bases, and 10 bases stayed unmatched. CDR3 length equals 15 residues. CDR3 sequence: CASSSPGQGNREQYF. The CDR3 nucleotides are TGCGCCAGCAGCTCACCGGGACAGGGAAACCGCGAGCAGTACTTC.

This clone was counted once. In nucleotides, the CDR3 is TGTGCCGTAGCACCCCGGGTTAATGAAAAACTGTTTTTT. As protein: CAVAPRVNEKLFF. The chain uses TRBV6-6 and TRBJ1-4, with D unclear. The germline V and J ends were trimmed by 11 bases and 4 bases, with 14 bases remaining between them. The CDR3 consists of 13 residues. Germline CDR1 is MNHNY and CDR2 is SVGAGI (reference sequence).

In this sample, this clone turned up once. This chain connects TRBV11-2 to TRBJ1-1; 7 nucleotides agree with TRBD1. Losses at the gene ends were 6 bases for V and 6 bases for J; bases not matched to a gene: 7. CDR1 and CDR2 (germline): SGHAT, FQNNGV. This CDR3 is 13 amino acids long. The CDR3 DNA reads TGTGCCAGCAGACCTCACAGGGGCTCTGAAGCTTTCTTT. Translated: CASRPHRGSEAFF.

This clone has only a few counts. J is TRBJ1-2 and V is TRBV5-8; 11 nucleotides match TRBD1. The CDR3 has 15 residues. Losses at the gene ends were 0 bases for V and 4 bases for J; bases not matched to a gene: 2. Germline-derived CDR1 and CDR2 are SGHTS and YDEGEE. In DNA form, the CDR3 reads TGTGCCAGCAGCTTGGCCGGACAGGGGGCCTATGGCTACACCTTC. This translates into CASSLAGQGAYGYTF.

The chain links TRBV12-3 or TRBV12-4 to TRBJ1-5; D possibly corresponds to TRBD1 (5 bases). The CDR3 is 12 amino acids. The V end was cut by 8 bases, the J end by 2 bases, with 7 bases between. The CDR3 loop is CASGAGNQPQHF. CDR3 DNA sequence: TGTGCCAGCGGGGCAGGCAATCAGCCCCAGCATTTT.

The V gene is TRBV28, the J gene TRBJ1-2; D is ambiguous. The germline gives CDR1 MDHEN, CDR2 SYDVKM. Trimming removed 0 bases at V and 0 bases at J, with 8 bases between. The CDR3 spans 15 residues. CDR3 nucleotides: TGTGCCAGCAGTTTATGGACAACAACTAACTATGGCTACACCTTC. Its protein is CASSLWTTTNYGYTF.

The DNA of the CDR3 is TGCAGTGCTTTGACAGGGCTTGAAGCTTTCTTT. It is translated as CSALTGLEAFF. The chain uses TRBV20-1 and TRBJ1-1; 7 bases fit TRBD1. Per the germline V gene, CDR1 is DFQATT and CDR2 is SNEGSKA (reference sequence). The CDR3 runs to 11 residues. The J segment lost 7 bases and the V segment lost 5 bases, leaving 4 bases of the junction unmatched.

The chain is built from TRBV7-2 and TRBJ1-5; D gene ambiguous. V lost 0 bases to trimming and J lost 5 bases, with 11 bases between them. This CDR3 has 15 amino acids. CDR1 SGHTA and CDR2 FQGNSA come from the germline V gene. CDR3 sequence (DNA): TGTGCCAGCAGCTTAGCGCAAGGGAGGGATCAGCCCCAGCATTTT. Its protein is CASSLAQGRDQPQHF. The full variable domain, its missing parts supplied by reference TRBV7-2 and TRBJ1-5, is GAGVSQSPSNKVTEKGKDVELRCDPISGHTALYWYRQSLGQGLEFLIYFQGNSAPDKSGLPSDRFSAERTGGSVSTLTIQRTQQEDSAVYLCASSLAQGRDQPQHFGDGTRLSIL.

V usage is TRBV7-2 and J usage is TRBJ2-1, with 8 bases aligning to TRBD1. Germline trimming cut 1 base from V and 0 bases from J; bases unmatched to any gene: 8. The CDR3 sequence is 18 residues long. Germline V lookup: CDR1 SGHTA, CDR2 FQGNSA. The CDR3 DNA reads TGTGCCAGCAGCTTAGTAGGGACAGGCCAGAGCTCCTACAATGAGCAGTTCTTC. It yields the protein CASSLVGTGQSSYNEQFF.

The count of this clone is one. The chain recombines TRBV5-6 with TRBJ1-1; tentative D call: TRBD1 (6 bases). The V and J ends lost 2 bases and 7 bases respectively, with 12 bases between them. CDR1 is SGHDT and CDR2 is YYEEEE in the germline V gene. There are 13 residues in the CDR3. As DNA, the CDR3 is TGTGCCAGCAGCTTAAGACCGGACAGTGAAGCTTTCTTT. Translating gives CASSLRPDSEAFF.

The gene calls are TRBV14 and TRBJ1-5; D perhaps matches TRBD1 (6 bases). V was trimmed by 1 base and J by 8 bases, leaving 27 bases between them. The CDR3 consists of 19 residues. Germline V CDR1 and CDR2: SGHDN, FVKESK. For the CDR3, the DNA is TGTGCCAGCAGCCAAGTCGCCGGAACAGGGCAGGGAGAAAGGGAGCCCCAGCATTTT. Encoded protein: CASSQVAGTGQGEREPQHF.

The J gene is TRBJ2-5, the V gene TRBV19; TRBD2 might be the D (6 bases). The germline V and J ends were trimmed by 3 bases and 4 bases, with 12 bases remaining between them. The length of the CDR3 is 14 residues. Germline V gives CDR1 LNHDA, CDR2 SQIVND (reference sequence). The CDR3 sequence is CASSIVPGVETQYF. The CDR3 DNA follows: TGTGCCAGTAGTATCGTTCCGGGGGTAGAGACCCAGTACTTC.

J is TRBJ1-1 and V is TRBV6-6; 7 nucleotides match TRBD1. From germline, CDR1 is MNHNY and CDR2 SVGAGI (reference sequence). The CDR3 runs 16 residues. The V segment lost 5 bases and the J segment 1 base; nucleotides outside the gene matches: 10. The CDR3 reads CASSRDRVGGNTEAFF. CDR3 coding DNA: TGTGCCAGCAGTAGAGACAGGGTTGGGGGGAACACTGAAGCTTTCTTT.

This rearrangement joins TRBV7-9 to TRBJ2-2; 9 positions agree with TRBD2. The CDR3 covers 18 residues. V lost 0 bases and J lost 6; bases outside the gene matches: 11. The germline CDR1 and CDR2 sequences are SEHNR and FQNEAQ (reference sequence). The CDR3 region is CASSLAQLAGGHPGELFF. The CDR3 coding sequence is TGTGCCAGCAGCTTAGCCCAGCTCGCGGGGGGGCATCCCGGGGAGCTGTTTTTT.

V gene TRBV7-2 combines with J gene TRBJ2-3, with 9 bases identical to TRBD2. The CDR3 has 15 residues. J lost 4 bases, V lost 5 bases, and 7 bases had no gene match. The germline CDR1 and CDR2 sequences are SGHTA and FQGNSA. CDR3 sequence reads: CASSPGTSYSDTQYF. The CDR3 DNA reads TGTGCCAGCAGCCCCGGGACTAGCTACTCAGATACGCAGTATTTT.

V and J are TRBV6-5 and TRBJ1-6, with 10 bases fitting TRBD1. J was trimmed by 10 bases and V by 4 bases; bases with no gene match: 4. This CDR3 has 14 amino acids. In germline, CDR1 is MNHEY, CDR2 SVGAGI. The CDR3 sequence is CASSWDRGRSPLHF. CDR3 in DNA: TGTGCCAGCAGTTGGGACAGGGGAAGGTCACCCCTCCACTTT.

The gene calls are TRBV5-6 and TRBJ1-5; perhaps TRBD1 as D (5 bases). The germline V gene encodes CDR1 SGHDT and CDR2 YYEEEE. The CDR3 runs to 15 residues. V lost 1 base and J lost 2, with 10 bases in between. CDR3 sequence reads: CASSLRQGGNQPQHF. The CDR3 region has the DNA TGTGCCAGCAGCTTGAGGCAGGGCGGCAATCAGCCCCAGCATTTT. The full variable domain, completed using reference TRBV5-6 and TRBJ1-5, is DAGVTQSPTHLIKTRGQQVTLRCSPKSGHDTVSWYQQALGQGPQFIFQYYEEEERQRGNFPDRFSGHQFPNYSSELNVNALLLGDSALYLCASSLRQGGNQPQHFGDGTRLSIL.

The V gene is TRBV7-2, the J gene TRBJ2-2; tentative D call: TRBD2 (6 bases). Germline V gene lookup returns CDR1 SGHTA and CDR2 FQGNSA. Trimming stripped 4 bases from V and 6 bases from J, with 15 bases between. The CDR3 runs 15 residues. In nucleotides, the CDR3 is TGTGCCAGCAGCTCCCCGGGGGACGTGGCCGGGGAGCTGTTTTTT. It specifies CASSSPGDVAGELFF.

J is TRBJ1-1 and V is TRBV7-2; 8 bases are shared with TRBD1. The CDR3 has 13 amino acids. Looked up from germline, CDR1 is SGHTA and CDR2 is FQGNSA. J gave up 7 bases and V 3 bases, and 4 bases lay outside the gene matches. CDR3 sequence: CASSFSGGYEAFF. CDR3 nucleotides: TGTGCCAGCAGCTTCTCAGGGGGCTATGAAGCTTTCTTT.

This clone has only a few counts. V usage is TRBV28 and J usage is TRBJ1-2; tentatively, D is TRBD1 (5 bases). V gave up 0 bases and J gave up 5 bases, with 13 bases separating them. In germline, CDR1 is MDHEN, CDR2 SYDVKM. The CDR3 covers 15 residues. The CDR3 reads CASSLWQGERYGYTF. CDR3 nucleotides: TGTGCCAGCAGTTTATGGCAGGGTGAGCGATATGGCTACACCTTC.

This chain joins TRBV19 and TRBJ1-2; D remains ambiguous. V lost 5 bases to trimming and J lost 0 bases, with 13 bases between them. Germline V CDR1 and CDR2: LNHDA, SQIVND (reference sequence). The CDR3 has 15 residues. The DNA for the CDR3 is TGTGCCAGTAGTGTCTCGGAGCGGACTAACTATGGCTACACCTTC. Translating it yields CASSVSERTNYGYTF.

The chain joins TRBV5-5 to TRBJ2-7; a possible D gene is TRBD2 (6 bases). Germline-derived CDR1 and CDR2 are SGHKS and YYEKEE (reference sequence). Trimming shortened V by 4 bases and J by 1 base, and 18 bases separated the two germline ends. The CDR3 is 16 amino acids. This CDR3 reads CASSDRSGSPSYEQYF. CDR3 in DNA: TGTGCCAGCAGCGATCGCAGCGGGTCCCCATCCTACGAGCAGTACTTC.

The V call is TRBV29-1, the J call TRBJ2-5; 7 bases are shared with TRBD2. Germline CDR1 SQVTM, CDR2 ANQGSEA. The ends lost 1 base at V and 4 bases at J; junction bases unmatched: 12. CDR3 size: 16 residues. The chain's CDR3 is CSVEGPGGRGLETQYF. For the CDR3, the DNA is TGCAGCGTTGAAGGGCCCGGGGGGAGGGGTCTAGAGACCCAGTACTTC.

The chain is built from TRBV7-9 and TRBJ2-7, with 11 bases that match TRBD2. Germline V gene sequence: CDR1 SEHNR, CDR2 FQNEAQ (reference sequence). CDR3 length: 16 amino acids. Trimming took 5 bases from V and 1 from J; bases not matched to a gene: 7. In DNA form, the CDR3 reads TGTGCCAGCAGCCGAAAGACTAGCGGGGTATCCTACGAGCAGTACTTC. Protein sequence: CASSRKTSGVSYEQYF.

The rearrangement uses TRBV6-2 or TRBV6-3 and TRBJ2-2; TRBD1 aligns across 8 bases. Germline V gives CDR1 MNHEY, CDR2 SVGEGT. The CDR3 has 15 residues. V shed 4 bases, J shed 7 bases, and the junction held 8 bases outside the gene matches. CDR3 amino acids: CASSLQGAYGGELFF. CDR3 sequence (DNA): TGTGCCAGCAGTTTGCAGGGGGCTTACGGCGGGGAGCTGTTTTTT.